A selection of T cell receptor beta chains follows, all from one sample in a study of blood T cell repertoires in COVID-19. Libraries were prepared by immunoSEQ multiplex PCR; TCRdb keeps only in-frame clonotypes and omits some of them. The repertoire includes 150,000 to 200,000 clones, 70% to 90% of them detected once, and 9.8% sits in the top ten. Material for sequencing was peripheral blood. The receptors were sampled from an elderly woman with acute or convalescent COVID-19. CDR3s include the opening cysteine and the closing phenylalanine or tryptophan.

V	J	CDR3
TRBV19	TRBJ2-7	CASVAGTGVYEQYF
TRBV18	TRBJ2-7	CASSPQDYEQYF
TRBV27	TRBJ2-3	CASSFDRGHTQYF
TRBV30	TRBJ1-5	CALTIQGDYSNQPQHF
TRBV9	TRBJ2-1	CASSVRQGRSGDEQFF
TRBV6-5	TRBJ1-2	CASSLQGNYGYTF
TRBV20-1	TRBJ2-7	CSASPGAEEQYF
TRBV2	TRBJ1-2	CASSRPTGVTYGYTF
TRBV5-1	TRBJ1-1	CASSHSGDRDTEAFF
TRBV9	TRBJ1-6	CASSSRKQGAISPLHF
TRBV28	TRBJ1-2	CASSWIGDYGYTF
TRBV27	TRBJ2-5	CASSFLGQGQETQYF
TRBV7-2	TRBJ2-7	CASSLGLGSGYEQYF
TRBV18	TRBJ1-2	CASSPPGTGGYGYTF
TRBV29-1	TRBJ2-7	CSVSVRTDSYEQYF
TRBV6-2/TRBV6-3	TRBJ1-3	CASSYPQNGNTIYF
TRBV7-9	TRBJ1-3	CASSVGNTIYF
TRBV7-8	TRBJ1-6	CASSLGGLDNSPLHF
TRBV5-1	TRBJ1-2	CASSVQPAPYNGYTF
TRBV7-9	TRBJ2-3	CASSLAQVVTDTQYF
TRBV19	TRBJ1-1	CASNDRSRKVEAFF
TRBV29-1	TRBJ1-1	CSVSTEAYTEAFF
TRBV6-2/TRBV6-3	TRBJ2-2	CASRRVGANTGELFF
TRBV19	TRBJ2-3	CASTPDSSTDTQYF
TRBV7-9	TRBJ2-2	CASSSDRDSSGELFF
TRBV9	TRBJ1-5	CASSVGGGLNQPQHF
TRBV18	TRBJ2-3	CASSPLRSGTSGEDTQYF
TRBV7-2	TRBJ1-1	CASSPLTGVNTEAFF
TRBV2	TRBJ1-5	CASSSAMGHQPQHF
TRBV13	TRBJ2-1	CASSLGLAPHGEQFF
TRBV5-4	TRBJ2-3	CASSSKSIGLTDTQYF
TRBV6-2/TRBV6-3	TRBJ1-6	CASSYQGQGSSPLHF
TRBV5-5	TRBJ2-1	CASSLTGGSYNEQFF
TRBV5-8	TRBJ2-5	CASSFGTTPETQYF
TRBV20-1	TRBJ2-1	CSASSRFDNEQFF
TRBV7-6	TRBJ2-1	CASSLGGSGRNEQFF
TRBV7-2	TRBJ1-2	CASSPVGDRGYYGYTF
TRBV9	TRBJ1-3	CASSAPGHGNTIYF
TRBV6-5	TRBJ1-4	CASSSMTAAFEKLFF
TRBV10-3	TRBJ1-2	CAISLDGGYGYTF
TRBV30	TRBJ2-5	CAWSWSGPETQYF
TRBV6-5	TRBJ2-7	CASSYRTGTYEQYF
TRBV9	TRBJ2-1	CASSVTLGTGSQFF
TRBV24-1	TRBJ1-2	CATSAPDRGSVGYTF
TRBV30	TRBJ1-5	CAWSVRQGNQPQHF
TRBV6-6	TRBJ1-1	CASRPAGMSNTEAFF
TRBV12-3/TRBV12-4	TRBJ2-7	CASSLPPNYEQYF
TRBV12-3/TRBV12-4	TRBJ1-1	CASSRWRSEAFF
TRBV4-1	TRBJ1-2	CASSQEGTGHYGYTF
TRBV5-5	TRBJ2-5	CASSLGAGSSETQYF
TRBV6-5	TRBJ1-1	CASKPRNTEAFF
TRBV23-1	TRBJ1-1	CATNRAHMNTEAFF